This passage covers 31 T cell receptor beta chains from one sample sequenced in a study of CD8 T cells in ankylosing spondylitis. TCRdb processed the 5' RACE reads anew with MiXCR; each CDR3 protein has one entry. The repertoire includes roughly 100,000 distinct CDR3 sequences, about 25% of them detected once, and roughly an eighth sits in the top ten. The sequencing input was synovial fluid, either unsorted or a sorted T cell fraction (not recorded which). The receptor source for this set is a male donor with ankylosing spondylitis.

This clonotype was seen a few times. The junction shows a germline mismatch at one end, possibly a read error. V usage is TRBV7-2 and J usage is TRBJ1-5; D possibly corresponds to TRBD1 (6 bases). This CDR3 is built from 12 residues. From germline, CDR1 is SGHTA and CDR2 FQGNSA. Written as DNA, the CDR3 is TGTGCCAGCAGCTCGAACGGGGGGGCCCAACATTTT. Translating it yields CASSSNGGAQHF.

The gene calls are TRBV6-2 or TRBV6-3 and TRBJ2-1; a possible D gene is TRBD2 (6 bases). CDR1 is MNHEY, CDR2 SVGEGT, per germline. V was clipped by 1 base and J by 10 bases, with 14 bases between them. This CDR3 spans 14 amino acids. CDR3 sequence: CASSYLAGRSEQFF. In nucleotides, the CDR3 is TGTGCCAGCAGTTACTTGGCGGGAAGGAGCGAGCAGTTCTTC.

Written as DNA, the CDR3 is TGTGCCAGCAGCCCCCAAGGGGAGCAGTTCTTC. Amino acids: CASSPQGEQFF. V gene TRBV7-2 combines with J gene TRBJ2-1; D unresolved. CDR3 length equals 11 residues. Germline lookup yields CDR1 SGHTA and CDR2 FQGNSA. Deletions cut 5 bases from V and 10 bases from J, with 9 bases between.

V and J are TRBV4-1 and TRBJ2-1; D may be TRBD2 (5 bases). The CDR3 has 15 residues. Germline loops: CDR1 MGHRA, CDR2 YSYEKL. V lost 4 bases and J lost 7, with 17 bases in between. CDR3 loop: CASSPPWTERNEQFF. The CDR3 coding sequence is TGCGCCAGCAGCCCGCCATGGACTGAGAGGAATGAGCAGTTCTTC.

The J gene is TRBJ1-5, the V gene TRBV4-2; D is unclear. Trimming left V 5 bases short and J 3 bases short, with 17 bases between. The CDR3 runs to 16 residues. Germline V gives CDR1 LGHNA, CDR2 YNFKEQ. CDR3 sequence reads: CASSTDSLEYNQPQHF. The CDR3 bases are TGTGCCAGCAGCACCGACTCCCTGGAGTACAATCAGCCCCAGCATTTT.

This clonotype was observed a few times. This chain uses TRBV6-1 with TRBJ2-7, with D perhaps TRBD1 (5 bases). The CDR3 length is 14 residues. CDR1 MNHNS and CDR2 SASEGT come from the germline V gene. V was cut by 4 bases and J by 1 base, with 11 bases left in between. In nucleotides, the CDR3 is TGTGCCAGCAGTGCGACAGTTACTTCCTACGAGCAGTACGTC. Protein: CASSATVTSYEQYV.

The chain combines TRBV27 with TRBJ1-4, with D perhaps matching TRBD1 (5 bases). V shed 6 bases and J shed 4 bases, with 15 bases lying between them. CDR1 and CDR2 from the germline V gene are MNHEY and SMNVEV (reference sequence). The CDR3 is 15 residues long. The CDR3 coding sequence is TGTGCCAGCAGCCCATGGGGACGGCGTAATGAAAAACTGTTTTTT. This translates into CASSPWGRRNEKLFF.

The J gene is TRBJ1-6, the V gene TRBV5-6; TRBD1 aligns across 8 bases. In germline, CDR1 is SGHDT, CDR2 YYEEEE. The trim removed 4 bases at V and 10 bases at J, leaving 10 bases unmatched. The CDR3 consists of 15 residues. CDR3 DNA: TGTGCCAGCAGCACCCGGGGACAGGTCACATCACCCCTCCACTTT. It yields the protein CASSTRGQVTSPLHF.

The chain recombines TRBV20-1 with TRBJ1-6; 10 bases are shared with TRBD1. Germline values: CDR1 DFQATT, CDR2 SNEGSKA (reference sequence). Trimming took 6 bases from V and 5 from J; bases not matched to a gene: 4. The CDR3 consists of 14 residues. CDR3: CSADGQGDNSPLHF. CDR3 DNA sequence: TGCAGTGCGGACGGACAGGGGGATAATTCACCCCTCCACTTT.

This clonotype was found a few times. The rearrangement joins TRBV4-2 to TRBJ1-3; D unresolved. The CDR3 has 15 amino acids. V shed 0 bases and J shed 4 bases, with 10 bases lying between them. Per the germline V gene, CDR1 is LGHNA and CDR2 is YNFKEQ. The CDR3 DNA reads TGTGCCAGCAGCCAAGATCTGACCCTCGGAAACACCATATATTTT. It translates to CASSQDLTLGNTIYF.

The table lists this clonotype with a few counts. The V gene is TRBV7-9, the J gene TRBJ1-4; possibly TRBD1 for D (6 bases). This CDR3 spans 14 amino acids. Germline-derived CDR1 and CDR2 are SEHNR and FQNEAQ (reference sequence). V was pared by 5 bases and J by 6 bases, with 13 bases between. In nucleotides, the CDR3 is TGTGCCAGCAGCGACAGGCCGGCGGATGAAAAACTGTTTTTT. Amino acids: CASSDRPADEKLFF.

This clonotype appeared a few times. The CDR3: CASSPPTNTGELFF. The CDR3 DNA reads as TGTGCCAGCAGCCCCCCGACGAACACCGGGGAGCTGTTTTTT. The V gene is TRBV9, the J gene TRBJ2-2; D not certain. The germline V and J ends were trimmed by 4 bases and 0 bases, with 7 bases remaining between them. The CDR3 consists of 14 residues. Per germline, CDR1 SGDLS and CDR2 YYNGEE.

In its sample, this clonotype was seen a few times. V usage is TRBV11-2 and J usage is TRBJ2-3; D uncertain. The CDR3 length is 15 residues. V was cut by 1 base and J by 3 bases, with 11 bases left in between. The germline CDR1 and CDR2 sequences are SGHAT and FQNNGV. The CDR3 loop is CASSLGGAQTDTQYF. As DNA, the CDR3 is TGTGCCAGCAGCTTAGGTGGTGCACAGACAGATACGCAGTATTTT.

The chain recombines TRBV6-6 with TRBJ1-2, with D possibly being TRBD1 (6 bases). The CDR3 is 12 residues long. CDR1 and CDR2 (germline): MNHNY, SVGAGI (reference sequence). V was pared by 7 bases and J by 8 bases, with 14 bases between. In DNA, the CDR3 is TGTGCCAGCAAAGGCCCTGGGGGCGGCTACACCTTC. Amino acids: CASKGPGGGYTF.

The rearrangement links TRBV20-1 to TRBJ2-1; D uncertain. Trimming removed 3 bases at V and 7 bases at J, with 4 bases between. Germline V gene lookup returns CDR1 DFQATT and CDR2 SNEGSKA (reference sequence). The CDR3 covers 10 residues. CDR3 DNA: TGCAGTGCTAGTAGGAATGAGCAGTTCTTC. Its protein product is CSASRNEQFF.

The J gene is TRBJ1-1, the V gene TRBV4-1, with a possible D match to TRBD1 (5 bases). Germline V gene data show CDR1 as MGHRA and CDR2 as YSYEKL. The CDR3 length is 14 residues. V was pared by 0 bases and J by 3 bases, with 8 bases between. This CDR3 reads CASSQEMGDTEAFF. DNA of the CDR3: TGCGCCAGCAGCCAAGAGATGGGGGACACTGAAGCTTTCTTT.

This clonotype was observed many times. The V call is TRBV7-6, the J call TRBJ2-1; 7 nucleotides agree with TRBD2. CDR3 length: 15 residues. The V and J ends lost 6 bases and 0 bases, in that order; junction bases with no gene match: 5. The germline CDR1 and CDR2 sequences are SGHVS and FNYEAQ. CDR3 nucleotides: TGTGCCAGCAGTATGGCGGGGGACTCCTACAATGAGCAGTTCTTC. The encoded protein is CASSMAGDSYNEQFF.

This clonotype appeared many times. The genes are TRBV6-1 and TRBJ2-5; a possible D gene is TRBD2 (6 bases). CDR3 length: 14 residues. In germline, CDR1 is MNHNS, CDR2 SASEGT. V was clipped by 4 bases and J by 2 bases, with 11 bases between them. The chain's CDR3 is CASSGGGNQETQYF. The CDR3 DNA reads TGTGCCAGCAGTGGTGGAGGGAATCAAGAGACCCAGTACTTC.

The rearrangement uses TRBV20-1 and TRBJ1-1; D gene ambiguous. V dropped 2 bases and J dropped 11 bases, with 21 bases sitting between them. The germline gives CDR1 DFQATT, CDR2 SNEGSKA (reference sequence). This CDR3 comprises 14 residues. The CDR3: CSARSPGGKLKAFF. The DNA for the CDR3 is TGCAGTGCTAGATCTCCTGGAGGGAAACTGAAGGCTTTCTTT.

The chain employs TRBV29-1 and TRBJ1-3, with 7 bases identical to TRBD1. From germline, CDR1 is SQVTM and CDR2 ANQGSEA. This CDR3 is built from 17 residues. V lost 6 bases, J lost 0 bases, and 14 bases stayed unmatched. CDR3 DNA: TGCAGCGTCAAACGGGTGGAGGGGGCCCTCTCTGGAAACACCATATATTTT. This translates into CSVKRVEGALSGNTIYF.

This chain uses TRBV5-1 with TRBJ2-5; D unclear. Germline V CDR1 and CDR2: SGHRS, YFSETQ. V shed 4 bases and J shed 5 bases, with 15 bases lying between them. This CDR3 has 14 residues. The CDR3 DNA sequence: TGCGCCAGCAGCGCCCTGTCAGCGCGGGAGACCCAGTACTTC. This sequence encodes CASSALSARETQYF.

This clonotype was counted a few times. The chain employs TRBV4-1 and TRBJ1-5; D gene unclear. The V and J ends lost 1 base and 0 bases respectively, with 7 bases between them. Germline lookup yields CDR1 MGHRA and CDR2 YSYEKL. The CDR3 loop spans 15 amino acids. The CDR3 nucleotides read TGCGCCAGCAGCCAAGGAACATTTAGCAATCAGCCCCAGCATTTT. This gives the protein CASSQGTFSNQPQHF.

Ten or more counts support this clonotype. The chain couples TRBV7-2 to TRBJ2-1, with D possibly TRBD2 on 6 matching bases. Germline CDR1 is SGHTA and CDR2 is FQGNSA. This CDR3 region has 15 residues. Trimming took off 1 base at V and 3 bases at J, with 10 bases between the two ends. This CDR3 reads CASSLETGDYNEQFF. The CDR3 bases are TGTGCCAGCAGCTTAGAGACGGGGGACTACAATGAGCAGTTCTTC.

This clonotype was seen only a few times. The chain employs TRBV7-2 and TRBJ2-1; TRBD2 aligns across 12 bases. Germline V gene lookup returns CDR1 SGHTA and CDR2 FQGNSA. Unmatched junction bases numbered 9, after V lost 4 bases and J lost 8 bases. The length of the CDR3 is 16 residues. The CDR3 DNA follows: TGTGCCAGCAGCTCCAAAGGGCTAGCGGGAGGGTATGAGCAGTTCTTC. As protein: CASSSKGLAGGYEQFF.

This clonotype was found a few times. The rearrangement joins TRBV5-1 to TRBJ2-1, with 10 bases fitting TRBD2. This CDR3 spans 14 amino acids. Germline CDR1 reads SGHRS; CDR2 reads YFSETQ. J lost 5 bases, V lost 5 bases, and 4 bases had no gene match. DNA of the CDR3: TGCGCCAGCAGGGGGACTAGCGTTCACAATGAGCAGTTCTTC. Its protein product is CASRGTSVHNEQFF.

The genes are TRBV2 and TRBJ2-2; 12 bases agree with TRBD2. Germline CDR1 and CDR2: SNHLY and FYNNEI. Unmatched junction bases numbered 6, after V lost 3 bases and J lost 4 bases. The CDR3 contains 17 residues. The CDR3 bases are TGTGCCAGCAGTGACCCATCACTAGCGGGAGGCACCGGGGAGCTGTTTTTT. It specifies CASSDPSLAGGTGELFF.

V and J are TRBV5-1 and TRBJ2-1; D is ambiguous. The CDR3 is 15 amino acids. CDR1 and CDR2 from the germline V gene are SGHRS and YFSETQ. Between the trimmed V and J ends, which lost 2 bases and 8 bases, there was a span of 17 bases. The DNA of the CDR3 is TGCGCCAGCAGCTTTTCGTGGGTTGGGCTCGATGAGCAGTTCTTC. Translated: CASSFSWVGLDEQFF. The full variable domain, in which reference TRBV5-1 and TRBJ2-1 provide the parts outside the CDR3, is KAGVTQTPRYLIKTRGQQVTLSCSPISGHRSVSWYQQTPGQGLQFLFEYFSETQRNKGNFPGRFSGRQFSNSRSEMNVSTLELGDSALYLCASSFSWVGLDEQFFGPGTRLTVL.

This chain joins TRBV7-9 and TRBJ1-6; D is undetermined. V lost 11 bases to trimming and J lost 7 bases, with 15 bases between them. CDR1 SEHNR and CDR2 FQNEAQ come from the germline V gene (reference sequence). CDR3 length: 13 amino acids. CDR3 nucleotide sequence: TGTGCCGTCGAGGTCCAGCCGAATTCACCCCTCCACTTT. It encodes CAVEVQPNSPLHF.

This clonotype was seen only once. This chain connects TRBV7-2 to TRBJ2-2; a weak D match, TRBD1 (6 bases). From germline, CDR1 is SGHTA and CDR2 FQGNSA. The ends were cut back, 1 base at V and 5 bases at J, with 14 bases in the middle. The CDR3 spans 16 residues. In nucleotides, the CDR3 is TGTGCCAGCAGCTTAGGGGCCGGGACATTTACCGGGGAGCTGTTTTTT. It yields the protein CASSLGAGTFTGELFF.

This clonotype was counted ten times or more. The rearrangement joins TRBV10-2 to TRBJ2-1; 14 bases are a match to TRBD2. After removal of 7 bases from V and 0 bases from J, the junction contained 11 bases not matched to a gene. The CDR3 length is 19 residues. Germline V gives CDR1 WSHSY, CDR2 SAAADI. CDR3 protein: CASKSPGLAGVHSYNEQFF. The CDR3 bases are TGCGCCAGCAAGTCCCCGGGACTAGCGGGAGTACACTCCTACAATGAGCAGTTCTTC.

This clonotype was observed a few times. The rearrangement joins TRBV6-2 or TRBV6-3 to TRBJ1-4; D is uncertain. The length of the CDR3 is 13 residues. Germline V gene lookup returns CDR1 MNHEY and CDR2 SVGEGT. V lost 6 bases, J lost 8 bases, and 13 bases lay in between. CDR3 nucleotides: TGTGCCAGCAGCCACCGGGAAACCGAAAAACTGTTTTTT. It specifies CASSHRETEKLFF.